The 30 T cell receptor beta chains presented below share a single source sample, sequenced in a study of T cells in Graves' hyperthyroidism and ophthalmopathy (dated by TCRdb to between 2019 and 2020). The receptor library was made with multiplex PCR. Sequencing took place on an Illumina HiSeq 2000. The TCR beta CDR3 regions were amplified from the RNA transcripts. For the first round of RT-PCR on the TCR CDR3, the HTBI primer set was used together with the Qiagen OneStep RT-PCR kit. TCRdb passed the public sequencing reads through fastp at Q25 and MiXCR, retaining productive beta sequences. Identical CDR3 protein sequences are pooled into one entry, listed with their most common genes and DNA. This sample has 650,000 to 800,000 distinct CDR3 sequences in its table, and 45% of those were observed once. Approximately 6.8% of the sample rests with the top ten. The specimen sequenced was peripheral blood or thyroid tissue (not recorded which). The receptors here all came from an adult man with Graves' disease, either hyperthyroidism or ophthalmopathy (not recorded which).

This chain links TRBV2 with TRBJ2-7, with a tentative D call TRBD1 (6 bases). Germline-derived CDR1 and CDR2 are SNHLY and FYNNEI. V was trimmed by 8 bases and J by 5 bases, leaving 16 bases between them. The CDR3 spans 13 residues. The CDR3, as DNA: TGTGCCAGCGTTGGGTTCAGGGGCGACGAGCAGTACTTC. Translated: CASVGFRGDEQYF.

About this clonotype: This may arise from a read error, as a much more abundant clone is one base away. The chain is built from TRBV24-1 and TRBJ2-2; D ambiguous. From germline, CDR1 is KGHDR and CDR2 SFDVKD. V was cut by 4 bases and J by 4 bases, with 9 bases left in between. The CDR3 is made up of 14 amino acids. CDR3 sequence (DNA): TGTGCCACCAGTGAGGCCCTGAGCACCGGGGAGCTGTTTTTT. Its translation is CATSEALSTGELFF.

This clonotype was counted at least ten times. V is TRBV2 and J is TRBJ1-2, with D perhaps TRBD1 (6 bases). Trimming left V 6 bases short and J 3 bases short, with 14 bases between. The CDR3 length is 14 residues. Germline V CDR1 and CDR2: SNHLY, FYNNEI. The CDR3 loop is CASRKDRTDYGYTF. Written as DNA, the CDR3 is TGTGCCAGCAGGAAGGACCGGACAGACTATGGCTACACCTTC.

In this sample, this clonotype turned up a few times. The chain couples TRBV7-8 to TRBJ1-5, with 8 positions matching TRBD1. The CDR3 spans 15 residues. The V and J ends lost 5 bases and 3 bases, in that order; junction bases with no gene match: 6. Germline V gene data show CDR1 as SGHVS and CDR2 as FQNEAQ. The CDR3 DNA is TGTGCCAGCAGCCGCGGACAGGGCCCCAATCAGCCCCAGCATTTT. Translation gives CASSRGQGPNQPQHF.

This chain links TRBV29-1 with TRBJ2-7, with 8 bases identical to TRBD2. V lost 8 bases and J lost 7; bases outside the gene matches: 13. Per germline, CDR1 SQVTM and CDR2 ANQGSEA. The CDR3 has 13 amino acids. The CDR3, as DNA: TGCAGCTTAGCGGGCGCGGGGGGCAGGGAGCAGTACTTC. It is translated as CSLAGAGGREQYF.

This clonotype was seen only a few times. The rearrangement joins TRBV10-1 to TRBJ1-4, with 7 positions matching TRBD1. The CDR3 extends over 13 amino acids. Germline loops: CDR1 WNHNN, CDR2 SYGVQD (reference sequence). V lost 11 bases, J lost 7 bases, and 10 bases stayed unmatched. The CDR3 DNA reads TGCGCCCTGGGGAGGGGGCGCCCTGAAAAACTGTTTTTT. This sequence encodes CALGRGRPEKLFF.

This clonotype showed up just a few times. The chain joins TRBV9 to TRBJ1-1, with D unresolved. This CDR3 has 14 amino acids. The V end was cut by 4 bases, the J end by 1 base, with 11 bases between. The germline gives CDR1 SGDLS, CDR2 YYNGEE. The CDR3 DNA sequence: TGTGCCAGCAGCTCGCAGGCGGGGAACACTGAAGCTTTCTTT. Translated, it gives CASSSQAGNTEAFF.

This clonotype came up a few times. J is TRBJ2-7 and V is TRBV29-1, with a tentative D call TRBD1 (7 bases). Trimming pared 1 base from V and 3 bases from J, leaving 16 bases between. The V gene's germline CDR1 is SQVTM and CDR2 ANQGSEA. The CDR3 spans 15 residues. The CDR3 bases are TGCAGCGTTGAAGTGCGGTCCAGGGGGGACTACGAGCAGTACTTC. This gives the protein CSVEVRSRGDYEQYF.

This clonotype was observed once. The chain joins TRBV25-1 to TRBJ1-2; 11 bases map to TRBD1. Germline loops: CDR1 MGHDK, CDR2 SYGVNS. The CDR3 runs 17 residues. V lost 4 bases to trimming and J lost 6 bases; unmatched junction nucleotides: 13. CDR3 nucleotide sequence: TGTGCCAGCAGTGCATCCGTCGGGACAGGGGGAATGGATGGCTACACCTTC. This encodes CASSASVGTGGMDGYTF.

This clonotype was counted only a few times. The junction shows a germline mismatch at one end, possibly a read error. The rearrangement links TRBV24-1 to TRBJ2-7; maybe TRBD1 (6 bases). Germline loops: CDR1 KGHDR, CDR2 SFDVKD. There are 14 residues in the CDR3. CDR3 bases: TGTGCCAGCAGTATACAGGGAAAAGGCTACGAGCAGTACTTC. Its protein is CASSIQGKGYEQYF.

The DNA for the CDR3 is TGTGCCAGCAGCTTCGACAGGGCAAACACTGAAGCTTTCTTT. This gives the protein CASSFDRANTEAFF. J is TRBJ1-1 and V is TRBV7-9, with TRBD1 matching over 7 bases. The CDR3 extends over 14 amino acids. CDR1 and CDR2 (germline): SEHNR, FQNEAQ (reference sequence). The V gene end was trimmed by 3 bases and the J gene end by 2 bases; junction bases not matched to a gene: 3.

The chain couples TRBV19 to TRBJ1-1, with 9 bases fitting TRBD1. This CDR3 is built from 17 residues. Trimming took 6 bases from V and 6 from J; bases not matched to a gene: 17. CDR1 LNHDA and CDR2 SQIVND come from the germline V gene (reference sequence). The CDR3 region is CASSEENMDRGYAEAFF. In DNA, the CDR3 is TGTGCCAGTAGCGAGGAAAACATGGACAGGGGCTACGCTGAAGCTTTCTTT.

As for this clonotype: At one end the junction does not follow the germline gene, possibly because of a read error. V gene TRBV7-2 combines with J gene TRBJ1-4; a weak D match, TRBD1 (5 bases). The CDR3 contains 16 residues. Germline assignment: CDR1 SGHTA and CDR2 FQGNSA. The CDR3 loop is CASGLVGAAHNEKLFF. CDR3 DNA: TGTGCCAGCGGCTTAGTCGGGGCAGCCCATAATGAAAAACTGTTTTTT.

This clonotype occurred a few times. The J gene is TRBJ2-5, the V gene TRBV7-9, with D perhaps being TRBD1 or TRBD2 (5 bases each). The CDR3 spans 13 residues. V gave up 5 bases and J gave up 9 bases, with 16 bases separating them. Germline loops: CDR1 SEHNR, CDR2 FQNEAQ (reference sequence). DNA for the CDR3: TGTGCCAGCAGCCCCCGGGGCCAGGCGGCCCAGTACTTC. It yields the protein CASSPRGQAAQYF.

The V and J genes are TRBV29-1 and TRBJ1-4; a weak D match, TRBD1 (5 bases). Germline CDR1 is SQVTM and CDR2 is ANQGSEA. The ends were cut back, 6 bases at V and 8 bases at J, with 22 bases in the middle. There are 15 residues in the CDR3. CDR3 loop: CSVVPGRSYGEKLFF. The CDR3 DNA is TGCAGCGTGGTACCAGGGAGGTCCTATGGAGAAAAACTGTTTTTT. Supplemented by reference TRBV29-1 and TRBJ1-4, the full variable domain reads SAVISQKPSRDICQRGTSLTIQCQVDSQVTMMFWYRQQPGQSLTLIATANQGSEATYESGFVIDKFPISRPNLTFSTLTVSNMSPEDSSIYLCSVVPGRSYGEKLFFGSGTQLSVL.

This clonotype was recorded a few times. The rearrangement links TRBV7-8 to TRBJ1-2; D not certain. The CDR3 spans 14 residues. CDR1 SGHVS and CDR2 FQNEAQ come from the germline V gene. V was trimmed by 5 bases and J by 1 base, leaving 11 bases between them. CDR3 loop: CASSPRALNYGYTF. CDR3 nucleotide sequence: TGTGCCAGCAGCCCCCGGGCGCTTAACTATGGCTACACCTTC.

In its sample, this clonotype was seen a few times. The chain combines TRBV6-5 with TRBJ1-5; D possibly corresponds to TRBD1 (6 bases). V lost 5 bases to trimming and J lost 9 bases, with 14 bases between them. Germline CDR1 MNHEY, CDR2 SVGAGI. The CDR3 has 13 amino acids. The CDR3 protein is CASSTGLGMPQHF. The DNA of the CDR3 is TGTGCCAGCAGTACAGGGTTGGGAATGCCCCAGCATTTT.

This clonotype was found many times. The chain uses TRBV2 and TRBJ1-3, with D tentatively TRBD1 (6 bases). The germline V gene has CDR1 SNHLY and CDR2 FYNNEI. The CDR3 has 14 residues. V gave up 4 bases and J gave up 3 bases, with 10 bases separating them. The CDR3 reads CASSGGAYGNTIYF. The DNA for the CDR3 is TGTGCCAGCAGTGGGGGGGCCTATGGAAACACCATATATTTT.

CDR3 residues: CASSEWTSYSYEQYF. In DNA form, the CDR3 reads TGTGCCAGCAGTGAATGGACCAGTTATTCCTACGAGCAGTACTTC. This sequence joins TRBV2 and TRBJ2-7; no definite D call. CDR3 length: 15 residues. With 2 bases removed from V and 1 base from J, the gap between germline ends came to 12 bases. Germline assignment: CDR1 SNHLY and CDR2 FYNNEI.

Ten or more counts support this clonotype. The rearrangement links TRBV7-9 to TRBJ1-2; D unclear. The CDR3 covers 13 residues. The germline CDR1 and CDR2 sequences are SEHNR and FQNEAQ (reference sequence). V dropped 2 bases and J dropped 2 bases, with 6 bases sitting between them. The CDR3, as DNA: TGTGCCAGCAGCTTACAGAAGAACTATGGCTACACCTTC. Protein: CASSLQKNYGYTF.

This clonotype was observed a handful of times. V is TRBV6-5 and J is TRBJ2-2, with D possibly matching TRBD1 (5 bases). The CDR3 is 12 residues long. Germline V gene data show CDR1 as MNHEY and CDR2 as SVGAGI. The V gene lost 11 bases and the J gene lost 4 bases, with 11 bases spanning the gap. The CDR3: CAASRVTGELFF. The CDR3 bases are TGTGCCGCCTCCAGGGTCACCGGGGAGCTGTTTTTT.

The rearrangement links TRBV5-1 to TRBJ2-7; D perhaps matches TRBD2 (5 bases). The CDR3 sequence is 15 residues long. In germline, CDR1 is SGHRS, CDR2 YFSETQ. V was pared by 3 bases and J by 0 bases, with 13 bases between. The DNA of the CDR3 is TGCGCCAGCAGCTCCCTTGTAGGGAGCTCCTACGAGCAGTACTTC. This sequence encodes CASSSLVGSSYEQYF.

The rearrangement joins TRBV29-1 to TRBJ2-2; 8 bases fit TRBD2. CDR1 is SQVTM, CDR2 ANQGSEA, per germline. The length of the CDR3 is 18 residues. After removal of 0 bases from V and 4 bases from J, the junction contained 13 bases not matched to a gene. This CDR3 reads CSVEDHGRAGGSTGELFF. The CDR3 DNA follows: TGCAGCGTTGAAGATCACGGGAGGGCCGGCGGAAGCACCGGGGAGCTGTTTTTT.

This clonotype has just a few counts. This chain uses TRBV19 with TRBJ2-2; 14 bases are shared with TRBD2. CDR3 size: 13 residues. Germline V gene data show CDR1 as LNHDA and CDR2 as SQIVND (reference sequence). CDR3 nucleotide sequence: TGTGCGACTAGCGGGAGGGCAGCCGGGGAGCTGTTTTTT. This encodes CATSGRAAGELFF. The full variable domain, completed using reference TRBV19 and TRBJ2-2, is DGGITQSPKYLFRKEGQNVTLSCEQNLNHDAMYWYRQDPGQGLRLIYYSQIVNDFQKGDIAEGYSVSREKKESFPLTVTSAQKNPTAFYLCATSGRAAGELFFGEGSRLTVL.

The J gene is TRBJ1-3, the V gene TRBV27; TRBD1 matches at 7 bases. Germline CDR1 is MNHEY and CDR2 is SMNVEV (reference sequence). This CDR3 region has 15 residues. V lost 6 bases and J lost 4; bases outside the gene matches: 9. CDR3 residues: CASSSGGARGNTIYF. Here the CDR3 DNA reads TGTGCCAGCAGCTCAGGGGGGGCGCGCGGAAACACCATATATTTT.

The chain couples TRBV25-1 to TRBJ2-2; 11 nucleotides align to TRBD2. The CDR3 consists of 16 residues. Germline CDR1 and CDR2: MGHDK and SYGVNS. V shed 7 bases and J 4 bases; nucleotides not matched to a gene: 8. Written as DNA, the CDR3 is TGTGCCAGCAAAGCCACTAGCGGGGGATTCACCGGGGAGCTGTTTTTT. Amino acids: CASKATSGGFTGELFF.

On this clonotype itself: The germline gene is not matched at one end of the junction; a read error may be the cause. The CDR3: CAISDSGTAQETQYF. The CDR3 DNA sequence: TGTGCCATCAGTGACTCTGGGACAGCCCAAGAGACCCAGTACTTC. The V and J genes are TRBV6-1 and TRBJ2-5, with TRBD1 identical over 7 bases. Germline CDR1 is MNHNS and CDR2 is SASEGT. This CDR3 comprises 15 residues.

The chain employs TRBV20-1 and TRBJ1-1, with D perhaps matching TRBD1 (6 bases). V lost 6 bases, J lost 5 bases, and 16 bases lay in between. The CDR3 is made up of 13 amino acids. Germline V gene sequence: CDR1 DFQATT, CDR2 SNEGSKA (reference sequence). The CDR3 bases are TGCAGTGCGACACCCAGGGGAAAAACTGAAGCTTTCTTT. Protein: CSATPRGKTEAFF.

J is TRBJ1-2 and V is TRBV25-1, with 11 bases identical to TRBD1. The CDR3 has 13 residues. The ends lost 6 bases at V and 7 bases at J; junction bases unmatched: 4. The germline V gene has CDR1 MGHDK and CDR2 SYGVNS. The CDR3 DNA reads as TGTGCCAGCAGCTGGACAGGGGGCACTGGCTACACCTTC. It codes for CASSWTGGTGYTF.

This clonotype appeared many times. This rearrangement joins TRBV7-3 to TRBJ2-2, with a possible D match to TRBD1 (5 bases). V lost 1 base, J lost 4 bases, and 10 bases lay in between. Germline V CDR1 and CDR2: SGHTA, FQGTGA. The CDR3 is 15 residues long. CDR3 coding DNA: TGTGCCAGCAGCTTAAGGGCAGGGTCCACCGGGGAGCTGTTTTTT. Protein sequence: CASSLRAGSTGELFF.